The 29 T cell receptor beta chains in this list originate from one sample, sequenced in a study of response to subunit inactivated influenza vaccine. TCRdb reprocessed the RT-PCR reads with MiXCR, giving one entry per CDR3 protein. The sample lists 300,000 to 350,000 distinct CDR3 sequences, approximately 21% seen once, with 10% in the top ten. The specimen was PBMCs from blood, collected about 20 months after vaccination. These receptors originate from a man in his fifties or sixties who received an inactivated influenza vaccine.

This clonotype came up a few times. V gene TRBV5-1 combines with J gene TRBJ1-2; the match to TRBD1 covers 7 bases. The CDR3 length is 14 residues. J gave up 7 bases and V 4 bases, and 10 bases lay outside the gene matches. Germline values: CDR1 SGHRS, CDR2 YFSETQ. CDR3 region: CASSELTGVSGYTF. CDR3 in DNA: TGCGCCAGCAGCGAGCTAACAGGGGTGTCTGGCTACACCTTC. The whole variable domain, filled in from reference TRBV5-1 and TRBJ1-2, reads KAGVTQTPRYLIKTRGQQVTLSCSPISGHRSVSWYQQTPGQGLQFLFEYFSETQRNKGNFPGRFSGRQFSNSRSEMNVSTLELGDSALYLCASSELTGVSGYTFGSGTRLTVV.

The rearrangement joins TRBV20-1 to TRBJ1-2; tentative D call: TRBD1 (5 bases). Trimming removed 3 bases at V and 8 bases at J, with 22 bases between. Germline assignment: CDR1 DFQATT and CDR2 SNEGSKA (reference sequence). The CDR3 has 15 amino acids. The CDR3 sequence: CSAREPGRNYRGYTF. CDR3 bases: TGCAGTGCTAGGGAACCGGGACGGAACTATCGGGGCTACACCTTC.

In regard to this clonotype: Since the CDR3 does not end with the conserved phenylalanine or tryptophan, this likely comes from a read error. This chain links TRBV12-3 or TRBV12-4 with TRBJ1-5; D gene uncertain. V lost 3 bases, J lost 6 bases, and 3 bases lay in between. The CDR3 spans 11 residues. This CDR3 is CASSFRQPQHL. CDR3 coding DNA: TGTGCCAGCAGTTTTCGTCAGCCCCAGCATCTT.

This clonotype was observed a handful of times. The chain combines TRBV20-1 with TRBJ2-5; the D gene is possibly TRBD1 (5 bases). V dropped 0 bases and J dropped 1 base, with 9 bases sitting between them. The CDR3 sequence is 14 residues long. Germline V CDR1 and CDR2: DFQATT, SNEGSKA (reference sequence). CDR3: CSARDVQGQETQYF. In DNA form, the CDR3 reads TGCAGTGCTAGAGATGTGCAGGGCCAAGAGACCCAGTACTTC.

This clonotype showed up just a few times. The chain has TRBV29-1 and TRBJ1-1; D unresolved. The germline V and J ends were trimmed by 2 bases and 2 bases, with 12 bases remaining between them. The CDR3 loop spans 14 amino acids. From germline, CDR1 is SQVTM and CDR2 ANQGSEA. The CDR3 DNA reads TGCAGCGTTGAAACGGTGCAGCTTAACACTGAAGCTTTCTTT. This gives the protein CSVETVQLNTEAFF.

This clonotype was found a few times. The chain couples TRBV11-3 to TRBJ1-1; D gene uncertain. With 5 bases removed from V and 0 bases from J, the gap between germline ends came to 16 bases. This CDR3 has 16 amino acids. Germline V gene data show CDR1 as SGHNT and CDR2 as YENEEA. The CDR3 spells CASSPRRSPMNTEAFF. CDR3 in DNA: TGTGCCAGCAGCCCCCGTCGCAGCCCCATGAACACTGAAGCTTTCTTT. Supplemented by reference TRBV11-3 and TRBJ1-1, the full variable domain reads EAGVVQSPRYKIIEKKQPVAFWCNPISGHNTLYWYLQNLGQGPELLIRYENEEAVDDSQLPKDRFSAERLKGVDSTLKIQPAELGDSAVYLCASSPRRSPMNTEAFFGQGTRLTVV.

In regard to this clonotype: Its ends do not fully match the called genes, so a read error is possible. The V call is TRBV29-1, the J call TRBJ1-2; D is uncertain. Germline CDR1 SQVTM, CDR2 ANQGSEA. This CDR3 has 14 amino acids. As DNA, the CDR3 is TGCAGCGTTGAAAGGTTTGGCGGTTACTATGGCTGCACCTTC. Its translation: CSVERFGGYYGCTF.

In this sample, this clonotype turned up a few times. The chain recombines TRBV6-1 with TRBJ1-4, with D unresolved. The V end was cut by 5 bases, the J end by 7 bases, with 8 bases between. The CDR3 spans 12 residues. Germline CDR1 and CDR2: MNHNS and SASEGT. CDR3 nucleotide sequence: TGTGCCAGCAGTCAACTTACTGAAAAACTGTTTTTT. Encoded protein: CASSQLTEKLFF.

To note about this clonotype: An end of the junction does not agree with germline; a read error may underlie this. This chain uses TRBV7-8 with TRBJ2-3; 12 bases fit TRBD2. In germline, CDR1 is SGHVS, CDR2 FQNEAQ. The CDR3 has 18 residues. CDR3 sequence: CASSLARGGGLAGGPRDF. CDR3 bases: TGTGCCAGCAGCTTAGCAAGAGGGGGTGGCCTAGCGGGGGGGCCTCGGGATTTT.

About this clonotype itself: An end of the junction does not agree with germline; a read error may underlie this. CDR3 bases: TGTACCAGCAGTTTTTTGCTGCACGTTAGCGGAGGCACCGGGGAGCTGTTTTTT. It is translated as CTSSFLLHVSGGTGELFF. The chain is built from TRBV2 and TRBJ2-2; maybe TRBD2 (6 bases). CDR1 SNHLY and CDR2 FYNNEI come from the germline V gene. The CDR3 is 18 amino acids.

The chain combines TRBV14 with TRBJ2-7; 8 bases are shared with TRBD1. The V gene's germline CDR1 is SGHDN and CDR2 FVKESK. The V gene end was trimmed by 3 bases and the J gene end by 2 bases; junction bases not matched to a gene: 9. There are 16 residues in the CDR3. CDR3: CASSHSRDRLPYEQYF. The CDR3 DNA sequence: TGTGCCAGCAGCCATTCCCGGGACAGGCTCCCCTACGAGCAGTACTTC.

The CDR3 sequence: CASSYTKRDTEAFF. Written as DNA, the CDR3 is TGTGCCAGCAGTTACACAAAACGGGACACTGAAGCTTTCTTT. The chain employs TRBV6-6 and TRBJ1-1; no definite D call. CDR1 MNHNY and CDR2 SVGAGI come from the germline V gene (reference sequence). The length of the CDR3 is 14 residues. The V end lost 2 bases, the J end lost 3 bases, and 10 bases lay between the germline ends.

The J gene is TRBJ2-3, the V gene TRBV4-2; D is perhaps TRBD1 (6 bases). Germline loops: CDR1 LGHNA, CDR2 YNFKEQ. Trimming shortened V by 0 bases and J by 4 bases, and 11 bases separated the two germline ends. This CDR3 region has 15 residues. CDR3 DNA sequence: TGTGCCAGCAGCCAAGATCCAGGGGCGGCAGATACGCAGTATTTT. Protein sequence: CASSQDPGAADTQYF.

This clonotype came up a few times. This chain joins TRBV4-3 and TRBJ2-2; D is ambiguous. CDR3 length: 16 residues. CDR1 is LGHNA and CDR2 is YSLEER in the germline V gene. Trimming shortened V by 1 base and J by 8 bases, and 17 bases separated the two germline ends. The CDR3 DNA is TGCGCCAGCAGCCAAGGCTCGGGCGGACGGAGTGGGGAGCTGTTTTTT. Translation: CASSQGSGGRSGELFF.

This clonotype appeared many times. The rearrangement links TRBV29-1 to TRBJ2-7, with 9 nucleotides matching TRBD2. Losses at the gene ends were 4 bases for V and 2 bases for J; bases not matched to a gene: 0. The CDR3 extends over 12 amino acids. CDR1 and CDR2 (germline): SQVTM, ANQGSEA. CDR3 sequence reads: CSVASGTYEQYF. In nucleotides, the CDR3 is TGCAGCGTTGCTAGCGGGACCTACGAGCAGTACTTC.

The rearrangement uses TRBV12-3 or TRBV12-4 and TRBJ1-2, with D maybe TRBD1 (5 bases). V dropped 5 bases and J dropped 5 bases, with 9 bases sitting between them. The CDR3 has 12 amino acids. The CDR3 sequence is CASSISGYGYTF. In nucleotides, the CDR3 is TGTGCCAGCAGTATTTCAGGGTATGGCTACACCTTC.

This clonotype has ten or more counts. The rearrangement uses TRBV4-1 and TRBJ1-2; TRBD1 might be the D (5 bases). V was shortened by 1 base and J by 5 bases, with 17 bases between the two germline ends. Germline V gene data show CDR1 as MGHRA and CDR2 as YSYEKL. CDR3 length: 16 amino acids. In nucleotides, the CDR3 is TGCGCCAGCAGCCAAGGAGGGGCCTACGGAGGGTATGGCTACACCTTC. Amino acid sequence: CASSQGGAYGGYGYTF.

This clonotype has a handful of counts. This rearrangement joins TRBV27 to TRBJ2-1; 8 bases are shared with TRBD2. CDR1 is MNHEY and CDR2 is SMNVEV in the germline V gene (reference sequence). V was clipped by 0 bases and J by 4 bases; unmatched bases: 8. CDR3 size: 17 residues. In DNA, the CDR3 is TGTGCCAGCAGTTTATCTAGCGGGGCCGACGTTTACAATGAGCAGTTCTTC. Translating it yields CASSLSSGADVYNEQFF.

In its sample, this clonotype was seen many times. The chain joins TRBV28 to TRBJ1-1; a possible D gene is TRBD1 (5 bases). There are 16 residues in the CDR3. V was shortened by 4 bases and J by 1 base, with 16 bases between the two germline ends. From germline, CDR1 is MDHEN and CDR2 SYDVKM. CDR3 amino acids: CASSSSGGVPNTEAFF. CDR3 nucleotide sequence: TGTGCCAGCAGTTCAAGCGGGGGTGTCCCGAACACTGAAGCTTTCTTT.

The CDR3 nucleotides read TGCAGCGCGGAGGAGTACAATGAGCAGTTCTTC. This codes for CSAEEYNEQFF. This chain links TRBV29-1 with TRBJ2-1; tentative D call: TRBD2 (5 bases). This CDR3 has 11 amino acids. V dropped 7 bases and J dropped 4 bases, with 8 bases sitting between them. The germline V gene has CDR1 SQVTM and CDR2 ANQGSEA.

The chain links TRBV20-1 to TRBJ2-7; D remains ambiguous. Germline V gene sequence: CDR1 DFQATT, CDR2 SNEGSKA (reference sequence). With 6 bases removed from V and 4 bases from J, the gap between germline ends came to 7 bases. The CDR3 spans 10 residues. The CDR3 loop is CSAERYEQYF. Here the CDR3 DNA reads TGCAGTGCGGAAAGATACGAGCAGTACTTC.

A few counts support this clonotype. The chain couples TRBV12-3 or TRBV12-4 to TRBJ1-2; a weak D match, TRBD1 (5 bases). V was shortened by 3 bases and J by 8 bases, with 19 bases between the two germline ends. This CDR3 has 15 amino acids. CDR3 DNA: TGTGCCAGCAGTTTGGGGTCCGGGGTTCGGGGCGGCTACACCTTC. Translated, it gives CASSLGSGVRGGYTF.

The chain links TRBV11-1 to TRBJ2-5; D is ambiguous. Trimming removed 2 bases at V and 5 bases at J, with 9 bases between. CDR1 and CDR2 (germline): SGHAT, FQDESV (reference sequence). The CDR3 totals 13 residues. CDR3 region: CASSLSFRETQYF. CDR3 nucleotide sequence: TGTGCCAGCAGCTTATCGTTCAGGGAGACCCAGTACTTC.

A note on this clonotype: It may be a read error: a sequence one base away is much more abundant. Since no conserved phenylalanine or tryptophan closes the CDR3, a read error is the likely cause. The chain employs TRBV6-1 and TRBJ1-1; D may be TRBD1 (6 bases). Per the germline V gene, CDR1 is MNHNS and CDR2 is SASEGT. Trimming took 0 bases from V and 11 from J, leaving 7 bases between them. The CDR3 has 11 residues. CDR3 bases: TGTGCCAGCAGTGAAGCAGGGGGGGCTTTCTTA. It codes for CASSEAGGAFL.

The DNA of the CDR3 is TGTGCCAGCTCACCAGCGACGGGCTCTGGAAACACCATATATTTT. It translates to CASSPATGSGNTIYF. The J gene is TRBJ1-3, the V gene TRBV18; unclear D gene. V lost 2 bases, J lost 0 bases, and 8 bases lay in between. There are 15 residues in the CDR3. The V gene's germline CDR1 is KGHSH and CDR2 LQKENI.

This sequence joins TRBV29-1 and TRBJ2-7, with D possibly TRBD2 on 5 matching bases. Germline V gene lookup returns CDR1 SQVTM and CDR2 ANQGSEA. The CDR3 is 12 residues long. V lost 1 base, J lost 4 bases, and 8 bases lay in between. CDR3 region: CSVEGTRYEQYF. The CDR3 bases are TGCAGCGTTGAAGGAACTAGGTACGAGCAGTACTTC.

The chain's CDR3 is CSAREMRPADTYEQYF. DNA of the CDR3: TGCAGTGCTAGAGAAATGAGACCAGCGGACACCTACGAGCAGTACTTC. This chain uses TRBV20-1 with TRBJ2-7; D tentatively fits TRBD1 or TRBD2 (5 bases each). The CDR3 loop spans 16 amino acids. In germline, CDR1 is DFQATT, CDR2 SNEGSKA (reference sequence). The germline V and J ends were trimmed by 0 bases and 2 bases, with 17 bases remaining between them.

The rearrangement uses TRBV6-5 and TRBJ2-1; D perhaps matches TRBD2 (5 bases). V was pared by 0 bases and J by 7 bases, with 7 bases between. Germline loops: CDR1 MNHEY, CDR2 SVGAGI. The CDR3 totals 13 residues. CDR3 residues: CASSYSPGNEQFF. CDR3 nucleotides: TGTGCCAGCAGTTACTCACCGGGGAATGAGCAGTTCTTC.

Remarks on this clonotype: This clone may be a read error of a much larger clone one base away. V usage is TRBV18 and J usage is TRBJ1-2; D perhaps matches TRBD1 (5 bases). The CDR3 is 15 residues long. CDR1 is KGHSH, CDR2 LQKENI, per germline. The CDR3 DNA reads as TGTGCCAGCTCACCACCGTCGAGGGACCACTATGGCTTCACCTTC. Translated: CASSPPSRDHYGFTF.